The 3 T cell receptor beta chains in this list originate from one sample, sequenced in a study of PD-L1 blockade in urothelial cancer. The method was immunoSEQ multiplex PCR; TCRdb's version includes in-frame clones alone and lacks a portion of them. The sample yields 90,000 or so clones, almost 90% seen once. Stated time point: pretreatment peripheral blood. The sample here was PBMCs, taken around atezolizumab (anti-PD-L1) treatment. These receptors originate from a man aged 55 to 69 with urothelial cancer.

The chain couples TRBV7-6 to TRBJ1-4; D call uncertain. The CDR3 loop spans 16 amino acids. V gave up 2 bases and J gave up 4 bases, with 14 bases separating them. Germline values: CDR1 SGHVS, CDR2 FNYEAQ. This CDR3 is CASSLSKGGLNEKLFF. The CDR3 DNA reads as TGTGCCAGCAGCTTATCAAAGGGAGGACTTAATGAAAAACTGTTTTTT.

J is TRBJ1-5 and V is TRBV2; TRBD1 matches at 11 bases. The J segment lost 0 bases and the V segment lost 5 bases, leaving 6 bases of the junction unmatched. Germline lookup yields CDR1 SNHLY and CDR2 FYNNEI. CDR3 length: 17 residues. The CDR3 DNA is TGTGCCAGCAGTTACGGACAGGGGGCTTATAGCAATCAGCCCCAGCATTTT. Protein: CASSYGQGAYSNQPQHF.

The rearrangement links TRBV2 to TRBJ2-3; the D gene is possibly TRBD2 (6 bases). The V end was cut by 8 bases, the J end by 3 bases, with 12 bases between. The germline V gene has CDR1 SNHLY and CDR2 FYNNEI. The CDR3 is 13 amino acids. CDR3 coding DNA: TGTGCCAGCGGGACTGTGGGAACAGATACGCAGTATTTT. Translation: CASGTVGTDTQYF.